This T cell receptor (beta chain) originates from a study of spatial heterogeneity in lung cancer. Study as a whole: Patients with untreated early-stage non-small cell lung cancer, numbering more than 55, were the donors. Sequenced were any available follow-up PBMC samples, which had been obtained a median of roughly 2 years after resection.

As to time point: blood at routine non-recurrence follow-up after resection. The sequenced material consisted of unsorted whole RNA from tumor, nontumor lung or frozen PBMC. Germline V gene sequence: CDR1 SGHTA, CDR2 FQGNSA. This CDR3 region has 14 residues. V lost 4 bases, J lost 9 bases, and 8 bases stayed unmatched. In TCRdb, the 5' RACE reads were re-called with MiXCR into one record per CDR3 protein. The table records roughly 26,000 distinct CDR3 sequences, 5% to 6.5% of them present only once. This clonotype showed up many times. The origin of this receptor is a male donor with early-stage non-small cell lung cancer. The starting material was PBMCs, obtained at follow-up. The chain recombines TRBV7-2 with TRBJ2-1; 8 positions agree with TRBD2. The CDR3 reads CASSSGLEWGEQFF. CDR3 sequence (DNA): TGTGCCAGCAGCTCGGGACTAGAATGGGGTGAGCAGTTCTTC.